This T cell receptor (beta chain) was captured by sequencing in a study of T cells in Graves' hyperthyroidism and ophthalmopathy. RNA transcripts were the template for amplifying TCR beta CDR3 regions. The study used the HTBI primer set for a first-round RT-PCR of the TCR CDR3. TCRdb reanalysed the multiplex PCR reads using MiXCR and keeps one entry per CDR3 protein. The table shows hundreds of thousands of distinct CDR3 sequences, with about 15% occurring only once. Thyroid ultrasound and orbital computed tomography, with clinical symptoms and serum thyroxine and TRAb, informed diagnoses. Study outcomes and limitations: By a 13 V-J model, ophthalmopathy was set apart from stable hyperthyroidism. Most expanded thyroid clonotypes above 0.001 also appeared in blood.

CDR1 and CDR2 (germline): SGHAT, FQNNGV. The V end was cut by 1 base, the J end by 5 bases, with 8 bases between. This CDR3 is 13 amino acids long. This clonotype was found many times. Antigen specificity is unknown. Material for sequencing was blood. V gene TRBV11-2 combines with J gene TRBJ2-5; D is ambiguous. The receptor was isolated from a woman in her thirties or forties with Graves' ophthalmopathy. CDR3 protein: CASSLGSAETQYF. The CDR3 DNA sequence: TGTGCCAGCAGCTTAGGGTCCGCGGAGACCCAGTACTTC.